Shown below are 25 T cell receptor beta chains from a single sample sequenced in a study of multiple sclerosis patients with progressive multifocal leukoencephalopathy. Time point meaning: time of PML onset. Clones were sequenced by immunoSEQ multiplex PCR, and TCRdb holds only the in-frame ones, with some missing. The sample holds tens of thousands of clones; approximately 85% are singletons and the top ten take 9.5% to 15%. Sequencing used PBMCs, obtained from a patient treated with natalizumab. The source is a woman aged 25 to 39 with progressive multifocal leukoencephalopathy.

The genes are TRBV19 and TRBJ1-1; TRBD1 aligns across 9 bases. The CDR3 has 16 residues. The germline CDR1 and CDR2 sequences are LNHDA and SQIVND (reference sequence). Trimming at V came to 4 bases and at J to 0 bases, leaving 6 bases not matched to a gene. CDR3 loop: CASSRDREGLNTEAFF. CDR3 DNA: TGTGCCAGTAGTAGGGACAGGGAAGGTCTGAACACTGAAGCTTTCTTT.

CDR3 amino acids: CASGTGTTFTGELFF. CDR3 bases: TGTGCTAGTGGAACAGGCACTACCTTCACCGGGGAGCTGTTTTTT. This chain joins TRBV12-5 and TRBJ2-2, with a possible D match to TRBD1 (5 bases). Germline CDR1 is LGHNT and CDR2 is FRNRAP. Between the trimmed V and J ends, which lost 6 bases and 4 bases, there was a span of 15 bases. The CDR3 is made up of 15 amino acids. The whole variable domain, filled in from reference TRBV12-5 and TRBJ2-2, reads DARVTQTPRHKVTEMGQEVTMRCQPILGHNTVFWYRQTMMQGLELLAYFRNRAPLDDSGMPKDRFSAEMPDATLATLKIQPSEPRDSAVYFCASGTGTTFTGELFFGEGSRLTVL.

V gene TRBV6-4 combines with J gene TRBJ2-1; D not certain. Per the germline V gene, CDR1 is MRHNA and CDR2 is SNTAGT. This CDR3 spans 10 amino acids. Deletions cut 9 bases from V and 6 bases from J, with 6 bases between. The CDR3, as DNA: TGTGCCAGGGGTAGCAATGAGCAGTTCTTC. Translated: CARGSNEQFF.

As for this clone: Other DNA sequences from this sample encode an identical CDR3 as well. J is TRBJ2-7 and V is TRBV7-2; D is uncertain. This CDR3 contains 13 residues. Germline values: CDR1 SGHTA, CDR2 FQGNSA. Trimming removed 1 base from V and 4 bases from J, with 8 bases in between. CDR3 in amino acids: CASSLGPNYEQYF. Here the CDR3 DNA reads TGTGCCAGCAGCTTAGGGCCTAATTACGAGCAGTACTTC.

The rearrangement uses TRBV30 and TRBJ1-5; the D is unclear. Germline loops: CDR1 GTSNPN, CDR2 SVGIG (reference sequence). The CDR3 sequence is 15 residues long. The V end lost 0 bases, the J end lost 0 bases, and 9 bases lay between the germline ends. This CDR3 reads CAWSVSVGSNQPQHF. The CDR3 nucleotides are TGTGCCTGGAGTGTATCCGTCGGTAGCAATCAGCCCCAGCATTTT.

V is TRBV7-2 and J is TRBJ1-2; no clear D. The germline CDR1 and CDR2 sequences are SGHTA and FQGNSA. This CDR3 comprises 11 residues. The CDR3 nucleotides read TGTGTTCGGGGAAGGGACTATGGCTACACCTTC. Translating it yields CVRGRDYGYTF.

This clone has just one count. The gene calls are TRBV4-1 and TRBJ1-5, with no clear D. The CDR3 length is 20 residues. Germline V gene data show CDR1 as MGHRA and CDR2 as YSYEKL. Trimming left V 0 bases short and J 1 base short, with 22 bases between. The CDR3 bases are TGCGCCAGCAGCCAAGATTTGGCGGCGGGCGGCAGCCGAAGCAATCAGCCCCAGCATTTT. Amino acid sequence: CASSQDLAAGGSRSNQPQHF.

The J gene is TRBJ2-7, the V gene TRBV2; maybe TRBD1 (6 bases). Germline CDR1 SNHLY, CDR2 FYNNEI. The CDR3 runs to 12 residues. V was pared by 7 bases and J by 3 bases, with 10 bases between. DNA of the CDR3: TGTGCCAGCAATGGCAGGGGCTACGAGCAGTACTTC. Translation: CASNGRGYEQYF.

The chain links TRBV2 to TRBJ2-6, with 9 bases aligning to TRBD1. This CDR3 has 16 residues. Trimming at V came to 3 bases and at J to 0 bases, leaving 0 bases not matched to a gene. Per the germline V gene, CDR1 is SNHLY and CDR2 is FYNNEI. The CDR3 spells CASSETGGSGANVLTF. Here the CDR3 DNA reads TGTGCCAGCAGTGAGACAGGGGGCTCTGGGGCCAACGTCCTGACTTTC.

The genes are TRBV6-5 and TRBJ1-5; a possible D gene is TRBD1 (5 bases). V was shortened by 5 bases and J by 4 bases, with 9 bases between the two germline ends. The CDR3 has 13 amino acids. Germline V gene sequence: CDR1 MNHEY, CDR2 SVGAGI. The CDR3 sequence is CASSRDGNQPQHF. The CDR3 nucleotides read TGTGCCAGCAGTCGGGACGGGAATCAGCCCCAGCATTTT.

A note on this clone: This could be a read error, since a much larger clone is one nucleotide away. DNA of the CDR3: TGTGCCTGCAGTGCCGCGGTCTACGAGCAGTACTTC. This codes for CACSAAVYEQYF. The V and J genes are TRBV25-1 and TRBJ2-7, with D unclear. Germline V gives CDR1 MGHDK, CDR2 SYGVNS. There are 12 residues in the CDR3.

The J gene is TRBJ2-7, the V gene TRBV27, with 7 bases lining up with TRBD1. Germline CDR1 is MNHEY and CDR2 is SMNVEV (reference sequence). The junction had 7 bases not matched to a gene; V was cut back by 5 bases and J by 6 bases. This CDR3 has 13 amino acids. The CDR3 DNA sequence: TGTGCCAGCAGTGCAAACAGGGGCATCGAGCAGTACTTC. As protein: CASSANRGIEQYF.

This sequence joins TRBV2 and TRBJ2-5; 11 bases line up with TRBD2. The CDR3 is 14 amino acids. CDR1 is SNHLY and CDR2 is FYNNEI in the germline V gene. J gave up 8 bases and V 4 bases, and 6 bases lay outside the gene matches. CDR3 coding DNA: TGTGCCAGCAGTGTAACTAGCGGGGGCAATACCCAGTACTTC. This codes for CASSVTSGGNTQYF.

The chain combines TRBV6-5 with TRBJ1-2; D uncertain. The V end was cut by 0 bases, the J end by 1 base, with 6 bases between. Germline V gene sequence: CDR1 MNHEY, CDR2 SVGAGI. There are 14 residues in the CDR3. CDR3: CASSYSTDNYGYTF. The CDR3 nucleotides are TGTGCCAGCAGTTACTCGACGGATAACTATGGCTACACCTTC.

V usage is TRBV2 and J usage is TRBJ1-6; TRBD1 agrees at 9 bases. Germline assignment: CDR1 SNHLY and CDR2 FYNNEI. The CDR3 has 14 amino acids. V lost 10 bases to trimming and J lost 7 bases; unmatched junction nucleotides: 8. CDR3 nucleotides: TGTGCCACAGCCCGGGACAGGGCAAATTCACCCCTCCACTTT. This encodes CATARDRANSPLHF.

This clone has a single count. V usage is TRBV6-5 and J usage is TRBJ2-2; D not resolved. Germline V gives CDR1 MNHEY, CDR2 SVGAGI. Between the trimmed V and J ends, which lost 7 bases and 0 bases, there was a span of 9 bases. The length of the CDR3 is 14 residues. In DNA form, the CDR3 reads TGTGCCAGCACCGGCAGCACGAACACCGGGGAGCTGTTTTTT. This sequence encodes CASTGSTNTGELFF.

The chain has TRBV5-1 and TRBJ1-2; unclear D gene. The V and J ends lost 2 bases and 2 bases respectively, with 10 bases between them. Looked up from germline, CDR1 is SGHRS and CDR2 is YFSETQ. The CDR3 totals 14 residues. In nucleotides, the CDR3 is TGCGCCAGCAGCTTCCGGTCGGGGAACTATGGCTACACCTTC. Amino acid sequence: CASSFRSGNYGYTF.

This chain joins TRBV9 and TRBJ2-7; D is perhaps TRBD1 or TRBD2 (5 bases each). CDR3 length: 14 residues. The V gene lost 0 bases and the J gene lost 6 bases, with 13 bases spanning the gap. Per the germline V gene, CDR1 is SGDLS and CDR2 is YYNGEE. The CDR3 DNA is TGTGCCAGCAGCGTAGGGGGCTTAGGGAGCGAGCAGTACTTC. Translating gives CASSVGGLGSEQYF.

The rearrangement uses TRBV5-4 and TRBJ2-5, with 7 positions matching TRBD2. Looked up from germline, CDR1 is SGHNT and CDR2 is YYREEE (reference sequence). J lost 6 bases, V lost 4 bases, and 6 bases had no gene match. The CDR3 spans 13 residues. DNA of the CDR3: TGTGCCAGCAGCGTGACTAGCTCCCAGACCCAGTACTTC. It codes for CASSVTSSQTQYF.

There are a few counts of this clone. The chain employs TRBV7-2 and TRBJ2-7; either TRBD1 or TRBD2 may supply D (5 bases each). CDR1 and CDR2 from the germline V gene are SGHTA and FQGNSA. The CDR3 is 14 amino acids. V lost 5 bases to trimming and J lost 2 bases, with 13 bases between them. CDR3 in DNA: TGTGCCAGCAGCCCTACCGGGGACCCCTACGAGCAGTACTTC. This gives the protein CASSPTGDPYEQYF.

The rearrangement joins TRBV5-6 to TRBJ1-1; D is undetermined. Trimming pared 0 bases from V and 5 bases from J, leaving 8 bases between. CDR3 length equals 13 residues. CDR1 SGHDT and CDR2 YYEEEE come from the germline V gene. DNA for the CDR3: TGTGCCAGCAGCTTGGCGCGTTTAACTGAAGCTTTCTTT. Translation: CASSLARLTEAFF.

The J gene is TRBJ2-3, the V gene TRBV9, with D hard to call. The germline gives CDR1 SGDLS, CDR2 YYNGEE. The CDR3 has 12 residues. V dropped 1 base and J dropped 1 base, with 1 base sitting between them. The DNA for the CDR3 is TGTGCCAGCAGCGTACGCACAGATACGCAGTATTTT. This sequence encodes CASSVRTDTQYF.

The CDR3 sequence: CASSSGGGNTIYF. The CDR3 region has the DNA TGTGCCAGCAGCTCCGGCGGTGGAAACACCATATATTTT. The rearrangement uses TRBV9 and TRBJ1-3, with D hard to call. Trimming left V 4 bases short and J 3 bases short, with 8 bases between. Germline CDR1 reads SGDLS; CDR2 reads YYNGEE. The CDR3 is 13 residues long.

V usage is TRBV6-6 and J usage is TRBJ1-2; D gene uncertain. The germline V and J ends were trimmed by 5 bases and 3 bases, with 19 bases remaining between them. The CDR3 length is 16 residues. Germline CDR1 MNHNY, CDR2 SVGAGI (reference sequence). The CDR3 nucleotides read TGTGCCAGCAGTGGCCCGAGGAGGGAGAGGGACTATGGCTACACCTTC. Its protein is CASSGPRRERDYGYTF.

J is TRBJ1-6 and V is TRBV5-6; the D is unclear. The CDR3 length is 16 residues. The V end lost 4 bases, the J end lost 1 base, and 12 bases lay between the germline ends. The germline V gene has CDR1 SGHDT and CDR2 YYEEEE. The CDR3 region is CASSLGRESYNSPLHF. For the CDR3, the DNA is TGTGCCAGCAGCCTTGGGAGGGAGTCCTATAATTCACCCCTCCACTTT.